These 14 T cell receptor beta chains originate from one sample sequenced in a study of OX40 agonist ivuxolimab in advanced cancers. Sequenced by immunoSEQ multiplex PCR; TCRdb stores in-frame clones only, minus some. The sample yields about 64,000 clones, roughly 87% seen once. The material was CD4+ or CD8+ T cells sorted from blood, obtained in a trial of the OX40 agonist ivuxolimab. Receptor source: an adult with an advanced solid tumor such as melanoma, head and neck, liver or kidney cancer.

The J gene is TRBJ2-2, the V gene TRBV2; the match to TRBD1 covers 8 bases. Trimming took 11 bases from V and 1 from J; bases not matched to a gene: 6. Germline V gives CDR1 SNHLY, CDR2 FYNNEI. CDR3 length: 14 residues. For the CDR3, the DNA is TGTGCCTCGGAAGGGACAGGGAACACCGGGGAGCTGTTTTTT. Protein product: CASEGTGNTGELFF.

The chain uses TRBV5-4 and TRBJ2-2; D not certain. Between the trimmed V and J ends, which lost 4 bases and 4 bases, there was a span of 5 bases. The germline gives CDR1 SGHNT, CDR2 YYREEE (reference sequence). CDR3 length: 12 amino acids. CDR3 sequence reads: CASSVVTGELFF. The CDR3 coding sequence is TGTGCCAGCAGCGTTGTCACCGGGGAGCTGTTTTTT.

This chain connects TRBV5-6 to TRBJ2-2; weak D call: TRBD2 (5 bases). Trimming cost V 2 bases and J 1 base, with 9 bases left between them. This CDR3 is built from 15 residues. Looked up from germline, CDR1 is SGHDT and CDR2 is YYEEEE. In nucleotides, the CDR3 is TGTGCCAGCAGCTTTCGCCGGGGGAACACCGGGGAGCTGTTTTTT. Its translation: CASSFRRGNTGELFF.

This clone has a handful of counts. The V and J genes are TRBV19 and TRBJ2-7; 11 nucleotides match TRBD1. This CDR3 contains 14 residues. Germline CDR1 reads LNHDA; CDR2 reads SQIVND (reference sequence). V dropped 7 bases and J dropped 3; count of bases not matched to a gene: 5. CDR3: CASKRTGGFYEQYF. The CDR3 DNA follows: TGTGCCAGTAAGAGGACAGGGGGCTTCTACGAGCAGTACTTC.

V and J are TRBV6-6 and TRBJ1-5; D call uncertain. Germline CDR1 reads MNHNY; CDR2 reads SVGAGI (reference sequence). Trimming shortened V by 6 bases and J by 3 bases, and 12 bases separated the two germline ends. This CDR3 comprises 14 residues. The CDR3 DNA reads TGTGCCAGCAGAGAACAGAAATTCAATCAGCCCCAGCATTTT. Its translation: CASREQKFNQPQHF.

The chain employs TRBV19 and TRBJ2-2, with 11 bases aligning to TRBD2. The V gene end was trimmed by 1 base and the J gene end by 5 bases; junction bases not matched to a gene: 3. CDR1 LNHDA and CDR2 SQIVND come from the germline V gene (reference sequence). The CDR3 sequence is 16 residues long. The CDR3: CASSIVTSGITGELFF. CDR3 coding DNA: TGTGCCAGTAGTATAGTGACTAGCGGGATTACCGGGGAGCTGTTTTTT.

The rearrangement links TRBV15 to TRBJ2-3; 12 nucleotides line up with TRBD2. The CDR3 is made up of 16 amino acids. Germline CDR1 and CDR2: LNHNV and YYDKDF (reference sequence). V dropped 7 bases and J dropped 1; count of bases not matched to a gene: 6. CDR3 sequence: CATTLGTSGRTDTQYF. CDR3 sequence (DNA): TGTGCCACCACCCTGGGGACTAGCGGGCGCACAGATACGCAGTATTTT. Drawing the rest from reference TRBV15 and TRBJ2-3, the complete variable domain is DAMVIQNPRYQVTQFGKPVTLSCSQTLNHNVMYWYQQKSSQAPKLLFHYYDKDFNNEADTPDNFQSRRPNTSFCFLDIRSPGLGDTAMYLCATTLGTSGRTDTQYFGPGTRLTVL.

The chain joins TRBV4-1 to TRBJ2-1; D possibly uses TRBD1 or TRBD2 (5 bases each). The V end was cut by 2 bases, the J end by 15 bases, with 14 bases between. Looked up from germline, CDR1 is MGHRA and CDR2 is YSYEKL. The CDR3 has 12 amino acids. CDR3: CASSQPLGVWFF. In DNA, the CDR3 is TGCGCCAGCAGCCAACCCCTGGGGGTGTGGTTCTTC.

The V and J genes are TRBV6-6 and TRBJ2-7; weak D call: TRBD2 (5 bases). V lost 8 bases to trimming and J lost 5 bases, with 13 bases between them. This CDR3 comprises 12 residues. The germline gives CDR1 MNHNY, CDR2 SVGAGI (reference sequence). CDR3 bases: TGTGCCAGCCGGGAACCCAATGACGAGCAGTACTTC. It is translated as CASREPNDEQYF.

As DNA, the CDR3 is TGTGCCAGCAGTTCAGCGGAAAAGTACAATGAGCAGTTCTTC. Its protein product is CASSSAEKYNEQFF. The chain carries TRBV6-6 and TRBJ2-1; D perhaps matches TRBD2 (5 bases). The germline V and J ends were trimmed by 4 bases and 4 bases, with 11 bases remaining between them. The CDR3 sequence is 14 residues long. Looked up from germline, CDR1 is MNHNY and CDR2 is SVGAGI (reference sequence).

The rearrangement links TRBV18 to TRBJ2-3, with unresolved D. Germline V gene sequence: CDR1 KGHSH, CDR2 LQKENI. The CDR3 extends over 12 amino acids. Trimming shortened V by 4 bases and J by 0 bases, and 2 bases separated the two germline ends. CDR3 DNA sequence: TGTGCCAGCTCACAAAGCACAGATACGCAGTATTTT. Translated, it gives CASSQSTDTQYF.

This clone was found once. This rearrangement joins TRBV11-2 to TRBJ1-2; 8 nucleotides agree with TRBD1. Germline lookup yields CDR1 SGHAT and CDR2 FQNNGV. J was trimmed by 6 bases and V by 4 bases; bases with no gene match: 7. The CDR3 contains 14 residues. The CDR3 nucleotides read TGTGCCAGCAGCTCGCTGACAGGGGCGAATGGCTACACCTTC. Translating it yields CASSSLTGANGYTF. Filled out from reference TRBV11-2 and TRBJ1-2, the complete variable domain reads EAGVAQSPRYKIIEKRQSVAFWCNPISGHATLYWYQQILGQGPKLLIQFQNNGVVDDSQLPKDRFSAERLKGVDSTLKIQPAKLEDSAVYLCASSSLTGANGYTFGSGTRLTVV.

This chain links TRBV2 with TRBJ1-1; no firm D call. CDR1 and CDR2 from the germline V gene are SNHLY and FYNNEI. CDR3 length equals 13 residues. Trimming removed 8 bases at V and 4 bases at J, with 14 bases between. The CDR3 reads CASLTPPPTEAFF. In nucleotides, the CDR3 is TGTGCCAGCCTGACTCCCCCTCCCACTGAAGCTTTCTTT.

The chain combines TRBV14 with TRBJ2-1, with D unresolved. Deletions cut 4 bases from V and 5 bases from J, with 15 bases between. This CDR3 has 15 amino acids. The germline V gene has CDR1 SGHDN and CDR2 FVKESK. The CDR3 here is CASSLGAKVHNEQFF. The CDR3 DNA is TGTGCCAGCAGCCTAGGTGCCAAGGTCCACAATGAGCAGTTCTTC.